The rows below give T cell receptor beta chains drawn from one sample of a study of beta chain features in type 1 diabetes. Data came from immunoSEQ multiplex PCR; TCRdb stores just in-frame clones and leaves some out. This table has around 250,000 clones, about 14% appearing once. The sample comprised naive CD4+ T cells from blood. Receptors were obtained from a woman aged 40 to 50 in good health. The CDR3 runs from the conserved cysteine through the conserved F or W. The D gene is left open where the match is weak. Rows give clone size only sometimes, using once, few, many, or a class for an expanded clone.

v_call,j_call,clone_size,d_call,cdr3_nt,cdr3_aa
TRBV18,TRBJ2-2,few,TRBD2,TGTGCCAGCTCCCTTCAGGGTGGACTAGCGGACACCGGGGAGCTGTTTTTT,CASSLQGGLADTGELFF
TRBV6-5,TRBJ1-1,-,TRBD1,TGTGCCAGCAGCCAGACCGCCACAGGGGATGGAGCTTTCTTT,CASSQTATGDGAFF
TRBV19,TRBJ2-6,few,-,TGTGCCAGTAGTACCCAGGACAGAAGAATCTCTGGGGCCAACGTCCTGACTTTC,CASSTQDRRISGANVLTF
TRBV6-6,TRBJ2-1,-,TRBD1,TGTGCCAGCAGTTACTCGACCGGGACAGGGTACAATGAGCAGTTCTTC,CASSYSTGTGYNEQFF
TRBV7-8,TRBJ2-7,few,TRBD1,TGTGCCAGCAGCTTAGCCGGGACAGGGGTGTACGAGCAGTACTTC,CASSLAGTGVYEQYF
TRBV5-4,TRBJ2-1,few,-,TGTGCCAGCTCCCTCGGGGGGCGGGCATTGGATGAGCAGTTCTTC,CASSLGGRALDEQFF
TRBV4-3,TRBJ2-2,few,-,TGCGCCAGCAGGTTCCAGGATTACACCGGGGAGCTGTTTTTT,CASRFQDYTGELFF
TRBV12-2,TRBJ1-2,-,-,TGTGCAAGTCGCCCGGACAGCTTGGATAACTATGGCTACACCTTC,CASRPDSLDNYGYTF
TRBV7-6,TRBJ2-5,-,TRBD1,TGTGCCAGCAACCACAGAGACAGAGGGGGCTTGGAGACCCAGTACTTC,CASNHRDRGGLETQYF
TRBV5-1,TRBJ1-6,few,TRBD1,TGCGCCAGCAGCTATGGACAGGGGGCCAACGGAAACTCACCCCTCCACTTT,CASSYGQGANGNSPLHF
TRBV5-6,TRBJ1-3,-,-,TGTGCCAGCAGCTTCCCGGACACGGCAGACACCATATATTTT,CASSFPDTADTIYF
TRBV6-6,TRBJ2-5,-,-,TGTGCCAGCAGACAGCAAGAGACCCAGTACTTC,CASRQQETQYF
TRBV4-1,TRBJ1-5,few,-,TGCGCCAGCAGCCAAGATCTGGGCAGGGCGAATCAGCCCCAGCATTTT,CASSQDLGRANQPQHF
TRBV6-5,TRBJ2-5,few,-,TGTGCCAGCAGTTCTCCGGGGGAGACCCAGTACTTC,CASSSPGETQYF
TRBV2,TRBJ2-3,few,TRBD2,TGTGCCAGCAGAAAACTAGCGACAGATACGCAGTATTTT,CASRKLATDTQYF
TRBV5-1,TRBJ1-1,few,-,TGCGCCAGCAGCTCCGGGGGACCGAACACTGAAGCTTTCTTT,CASSSGGPNTEAFF
TRBV6-5,TRBJ1-3,few,-,TGTGCCAGTATGGGCCCTGGAAACACCATATATTTT,CASMGPGNTIYF
TRBV9,TRBJ2-3,-,-,TGTGCCAGCAGCGTAGGCCCGGACAACACAGATACGCAGTATTTT,CASSVGPDNTDTQYF
TRBV20-1,TRBJ2-1,-,-,TGCAGTGCTAGCGGGGTCAATGAGCAGTTCTTC,CSASGVNEQFF
TRBV2,TRBJ1-6,-,-,TGTGCCAGCATGCCACAAAATTCACCCCTCCACTTT,CASMPQNSPLHF
TRBV18,TRBJ2-7,-,-,TGTGCCAGCTCAACGACGACAGACTACGAGCAGTACTTC,CASSTTTDYEQYF
TRBV7-9,TRBJ1-1,-,-,TGTGCCAGCAGCTTAGCCCCAGGGTCCGGAGCGGGTGAAGCTTTCTTT,CASSLAPGSGAGEAFF
TRBV18,TRBJ1-5,few,TRBD1,TGTGCCAGCTCACCCCTGAGACAGGGTGAAATACAGCCCCAGCATTTT,CASSPLRQGEIQPQHF
TRBV7-2,TRBJ2-7,many,TRBD2,TGTGCCAGCAGCTCTAGCGGGGTATGGCAGTACTTC,CASSSSGVWQYF
TRBV27,TRBJ1-6,once,-,TGTGCCAGCAGTCTCCGCCCCGGGGGGGCCGACTCCTATAATTCACCCCTCCACTTT,CASSLRPGGADSYNSPLHF
TRBV19,TRBJ2-2,-,TRBD2,TGTGCCAGTAATAGCGGGGGCGACACCGGGGAGCTGTTTTTT,CASNSGGDTGELFF
TRBV13,TRBJ1-3,-,-,TGTGCCAGCAGCCGAGGACAGCTCCTCTCTGGAAACACCATATATTTT,CASSRGQLLSGNTIYF
TRBV11-2,TRBJ2-1,-,-,TGTGCCAGCAGCTTAGAACTCCCGACCTACAATGAGCAGTTCTTC,CASSLELPTYNEQFF
TRBV19,TRBJ1-1,few,TRBD1,TGTGCCAGTAGTATATTTAGGGGACAGGGCCTTCCTGAAGCTTTCTTT,CASSIFRGQGLPEAFF
TRBV19,TRBJ2-7,-,-,TGTGCCAGTAGTATGACAGCCTACGAGCAGTACTTC,CASSMTAYEQYF
TRBV27,TRBJ2-3,few,-,TGTGCCAGCAGTTTGAGCTTTAGCACAGATACGCAGTATTTT,CASSLSFSTDTQYF
TRBV2,TRBJ1-2,-,-,TGTGCCAGCAGTGATGCCAGGGTCTATGGCTACACCTTC,CASSDARVYGYTF
TRBV11-3,TRBJ2-1,-,TRBD2,TGTGCCAGCAGCCCGGCCCTGGGGAGGGATGAGCAGTTCTTC,CASSPALGRDEQFF
TRBV5-1,TRBJ1-2,-,TRBD1,TGCGCCAGCAGCTTGGGGACAGGGGATGGCTACACCTTC,CASSLGTGDGYTF
TRBV7-6,TRBJ1-1,-,TRBD1,TGTGCCAGCAGCACGAACGACAGGGTTCTTGACACTGAAGCTTTCTTT,CASSTNDRVLDTEAFF
TRBV27,TRBJ2-5,-,TRBD1,TGTGCCAGCAGTAACAGGGGGCTTGAGACCCAGTACTTC,CASSNRGLETQYF
TRBV11-2,TRBJ2-5,few,-,TGTGCCAGCAGGAGACAGGTTCAAGAGACCCAGTACTTC,CASRRQVQETQYF
TRBV18,TRBJ1-1,-,TRBD1,TGTGCCAGCTCACCCCGCCCAGGGGGCGCGGATGGGGCTGAAGCTTTCTTT,CASSPRPGGADGAEAFF
TRBV10-3,TRBJ1-1,-,-,TGTGCCATCAGTGAGTCGATTACGGGGGTAGGAGCTTTCTTT,CAISESITGVGAFF
TRBV7-9,TRBJ2-7,-,TRBD2,TGTGCCAGCAGCGCCGCGGGGGGGTACGAGCAGTACTTC,CASSAAGGYEQYF
TRBV27,TRBJ1-4,-,TRBD1,TGTGCCAGCAGTCCTACAGGGGCCGGTGAAAAACTGTTTTTT,CASSPTGAGEKLFF
TRBV29-1,TRBJ2-1,many,TRBD2,TGCAGCGTTGTCGAACTAGCGGCCTACAATGAGCAGTTCTTC,CSVVELAAYNEQFF
TRBV18,TRBJ2-3,-,TRBD2,TGTGCCAGCTCCCTACTTGGCGGGGGGACCACAGATACGCAGTATTTT,CASSLLGGGTTDTQYF
TRBV9,TRBJ2-5,few,-,TGTGCCAGCAGCGTAGATCATGGCTCATACCAAGAGACCCAGTACTTC,CASSVDHGSYQETQYF
TRBV5-6,TRBJ1-2,-,TRBD1,TGTGCCAGCAGCTTGGTGGGACAGGACTATGGCTACACCTTC,CASSLVGQDYGYTF
TRBV7-9,TRBJ2-3,few,TRBD2,TGTGCCAGCAGCTTAACTAGCGGGGGCACAGATACGCAGTATTTT,CASSLTSGGTDTQYF
TRBV6-1,TRBJ1-6,-,-,TGTGCCAGCAGCGAAAACAGGTTTTCACCCCTCCACTTT,CASSENRFSPLHF
TRBV7-7,TRBJ2-3,-,TRBD2,TGTGCCAGCAGCTTAGAGGGGAGGGGCACAGATACGCAGTATTTT,CASSLEGRGTDTQYF
TRBV6-1,TRBJ2-2,-,TRBD1,TGTGCCAGCAGTGGGGGGTGGACAGGGGGCACCGGGGAGCTGTTTTTT,CASSGGWTGGTGELFF
TRBV11-2,TRBJ1-1,few,TRBD1,TGTGCCAGCAGCCCAATCGGACAGGGGAACACTGAAGCTTTCTTT,CASSPIGQGNTEAFF
TRBV19,TRBJ2-7,-,-,TGTGCCAGTAGTCTGGGGGCACCCTCCTACGAGCAGTACTTC,CASSLGAPSYEQYF